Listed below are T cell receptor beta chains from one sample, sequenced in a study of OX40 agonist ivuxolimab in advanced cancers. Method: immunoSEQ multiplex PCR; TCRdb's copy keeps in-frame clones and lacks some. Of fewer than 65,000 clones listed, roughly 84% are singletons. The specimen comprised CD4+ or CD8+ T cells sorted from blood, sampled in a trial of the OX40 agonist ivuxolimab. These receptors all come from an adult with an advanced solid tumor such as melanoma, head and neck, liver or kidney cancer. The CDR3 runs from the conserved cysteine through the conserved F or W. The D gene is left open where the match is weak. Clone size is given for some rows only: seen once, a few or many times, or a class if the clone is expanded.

TGTGCCAGCTCACCATCGAACACCGGGGAGCTGTTTTTT	CASSPSNTGELFF	-	TRBV18	TRBJ2-2	-
TGTGCCAGCACCCGGGACAACCAACAAGAGACCCAGTACTTC	CASTRDNQQETQYF	-	TRBV6-1	TRBJ2-5	-
TGTGCCAGCAGTGGAGACAGGGGGGACAATCAGCCCCAGCATTTT	CASSGDRGDNQPQHF	-	TRBV25-1	TRBJ1-5	TRBD1
TGTGCCACCAGCATCCGGCGGGGTGGGGAGACCCAGTACTTC	CATSIRRGGETQYF	-	TRBV15	TRBJ2-5	-
TGTGCCACCAGCAGAGAAGGCGGTACTGGGGCCAACGTCCTGACTTTC	CATSREGGTGANVLTF	-	TRBV15	TRBJ2-6	-
TGTGCCAGCAGCTTGGGTGCAGGGCTAGGTAGGGAGACCCAGTACTTC	CASSLGAGLGRETQYF	-	TRBV5-4	TRBJ2-5	-
TGTGCCAGCAGCCCGGGGGTTCTTGGCTACACCTTC	CASSPGVLGYTF	-	TRBV5-6	TRBJ1-2	-
TGTGCCAGCAGTTTCTTAGACAGGGGCGGTGAGAGTGAGCAGTTCTTC	CASSFLDRGGESEQFF	-	TRBV2	TRBJ2-1	TRBD1
TGTGCCAGCAGTGAAGCACAGGACCCGATGGGAGAGCAGTACTTC	CASSEAQDPMGEQYF	-	TRBV6-1	TRBJ2-7	-
TGCGCCAGCAGCCAAGCAGACCACAGGATCAATAACTATGGCTACACCTTC	CASSQADHRINNYGYTF	-	TRBV4-1	TRBJ1-2	-
TGTGCCAGCTCACCACCGCAGGGGGCGAACACCGGGGAGCTGTTTTTT	CASSPPQGANTGELFF	-	TRBV18	TRBJ2-2	TRBD1
TGCAGCGTTGAACTCGAAGGAGGTGGCTACACCTTC	CSVELEGGGYTF	few	TRBV29-1	TRBJ1-2	-
TGTGCCAGCTCACCATCTCGCGGACTAAGAAACACTGAAGCTTTCTTT	CASSPSRGLRNTEAFF	-	TRBV18	TRBJ1-1	-
TGCGCCAGCAGCTATAGCGGCCGGGGGGAGACCCAGTACTTC	CASSYSGRGETQYF	-	TRBV5-1	TRBJ2-5	-
TGCAGCGTTGACCGACGAATCACAGATACGCAGTATTTT	CSVDRRITDTQYF	-	TRBV29-1	TRBJ2-3	-
TGTGCCAGCAGCGGTGGTTTTGACGGCAACTCTGGAAACACCATATATTTT	CASSGGFDGNSGNTIYF	few	TRBV9	TRBJ1-3	-
TGTGCCAGTAGGGATGCCGGGACTTTCGACACAGATACGCAGTATTTT	CASRDAGTFDTDTQYF	-	TRBV19	TRBJ2-3	-
TGTGCCAGCAGCTTGTCTAGCAATGAGCAGTTCTTC	CASSLSSNEQFF	-	TRBV5-4	TRBJ2-1	-
TGTGCCAGTAGCCGTCGACAGGGGGACAATCAGCCCCAGCATTTT	CASSRRQGDNQPQHF	once	TRBV19	TRBJ1-5	TRBD1
TGCGCCAGCAGCCAAGAAGTCGGCAGGCATTCTGGAAACACCATATATTTT	CASSQEVGRHSGNTIYF	-	TRBV4-3	TRBJ1-3	-
TGTGCCAGCAGTCCCCGTCCCGCGGGCGGACATGAAGATACGCAGTATTTT	CASSPRPAGGHEDTQYF	-	TRBV27	TRBJ2-3	-
TGTGCCAGCAGCTTGGGTCGGGGCGCGGAGGAAAAACTGTTTTTT	CASSLGRGAEEKLFF	few	TRBV5-4	TRBJ1-4	-
TGTGCCAGCAGCTTAAGATTTAACTATGGCTACACCTTC	CASSLRFNYGYTF	-	TRBV7-2	TRBJ1-2	-
TGCGCCAGCAGCCAAGAAAGGACTAGCGAGCCCAATGAGCAGTTCTTC	CASSQERTSEPNEQFF	-	TRBV4-1	TRBJ2-1	TRBD2
TGTGCCAGCAGTTTTGGCGGGAGCGGTAAAAATGAGCAGTTCTTC	CASSFGGSGKNEQFF	-	TRBV6-5	TRBJ2-1	TRBD2
TGTGCCAGCAGCTTGACAGTACACTACGAGCAGTACTTC	CASSLTVHYEQYF	few	TRBV5-6	TRBJ2-7	-
TGTGCCAGCAGCCTATCTGCCCCGAGCTCTGGAAACACCATATATTTT	CASSLSAPSSGNTIYF	-	TRBV7-2	TRBJ1-3	-
TGTGCCAGCAGCTCCAGAAACACTGAAGCTTTCTTT	CASSSRNTEAFF	-	TRBV7-6	TRBJ1-1	-
TGCAGCGTTGACTGGCCCCAAGGGACAGATACGCAGTATTTT	CSVDWPQGTDTQYF	-	TRBV29-1	TRBJ2-3	-
TGTGCCAGCAGCCCCGATAGGTCTACGGTGCGTGAGCAGTTCTTC	CASSPDRSTVREQFF	-	TRBV7-7	TRBJ2-1	-
TGTGCCAGCAGTTCGGGACCTTCCTACACCTTC	CASSSGPSYTF	-	TRBV28	TRBJ1-2	-
TGCGCCAGCAGCCCTGGACAGGGGGGCACAGATACGCAGTATTTT	CASSPGQGGTDTQYF	-	TRBV4-1	TRBJ2-3	TRBD1
TGCGCCAGCAGCGTGATCCCCGGGAATAGCTATGGCTACACCTTC	CASSVIPGNSYGYTF	-	TRBV5-1	TRBJ1-2	-
TGTGCCAGCAGTTTATTAGGGGGGGCTGGTGGCTACACCTTC	CASSLLGGAGGYTF	-	TRBV27	TRBJ1-2	-
TGCGCCAGCAGCCAAGATAGGAGGGTAGAGACATATGAGCAGTTCTTC	CASSQDRRVETYEQFF	-	TRBV4-1	TRBJ2-1	-
TGTGCCAGCAGCTTAGTAGGGCTCGCGAACACTGAAGCTTTCTTT	CASSLVGLANTEAFF	-	TRBV7-9	TRBJ1-1	-
TGTGCCAGCAATGGAGGACAGCTGAACACAGATACGCAGTATTTT	CASNGGQLNTDTQYF	-	TRBV11-2	TRBJ2-3	-
TGTGCCATCAGTCCGGCCGTCGCCACCATATATTTT	CAISPAVATIYF	-	TRBV10-3	TRBJ1-3	-
TGTGCCAGCAGCTTAGTAACTAGCGGGAGATCCGAGCAGTACTTC	CASSLVTSGRSEQYF	-	TRBV7-2	TRBJ2-7	TRBD2
TGTGCCAGTAGTATCGGAGTTGCAGATACGCAGTATTTT	CASSIGVADTQYF	-	TRBV19	TRBJ2-3	-
TGTGCCAGCAGCCGACAGCGAGGGACTGAAGCTTTCTTT	CASSRQRGTEAFF	-	TRBV6-5	TRBJ1-1	-
TGTGCCAGTAGTATACAGGGGGCCACTGAAGCTTTCTTT	CASSIQGATEAFF	-	TRBV19	TRBJ1-1	TRBD1
TGTGCCAGCAGGCGTTCGTCCTACAATGAGCAGTTCTTC	CASRRSSYNEQFF	-	TRBV27	TRBJ2-1	-
TGTGCCTGGGCTGCGAGGGGGGGAATCATCACTGAAGCTTTCTTT	CAWAARGGIITEAFF	-	TRBV30	TRBJ1-1	-
TGTGCCATCAGTCGGACTAGCGGGACACATGAGCAGTTCTTC	CAISRTSGTHEQFF	-	TRBV10-3	TRBJ2-1	TRBD2
TGTGCCAGCAGCCAAGGGACTTTACTTACCTTTAACACCGGGGAGCTGTTTTTT	CASSQGTLLTFNTGELFF	-	TRBV4-2	TRBJ2-2	-
TGCGCCAGCAGCTTGGGTCCTGCGGAGAACACTGAAGCTTTCTTT	CASSLGPAENTEAFF	-	TRBV5-1	TRBJ1-1	-